A selection of T cell receptor beta chains follows, all from one sample in a study of blood T cell repertoires in COVID-19. Clones were sequenced by immunoSEQ multiplex PCR, and TCRdb holds only the in-frame ones, with some missing. The data show about 58,000 clones, with about 88% seen just once and about 13% held by the top ten. Sequencing was performed on peripheral blood. These receptors all come from a woman in her fifties or sixties with active COVID-19. Both conserved end residues are part of each CDR3. The order of the fields is CDR3 protein, CDR3 DNA, V gene, clone size, J gene, D gene. D genes are given only for firm matches. Some rows mark clone size as missing; the rest say once, few, many or name a class of expanded clone.

cdr3_aa: CASSPILQGGYGYTF
cdr3_nt: TGTGCCAGCAGCCCTATTCTGCAGGGAGGGTATGGCTACACCTTC
v_call: TRBV7-9
clone_size: once
j_call: TRBJ1-2
d_call: .

cdr3_aa: CASSWTPTNEKLFF
cdr3_nt: TGTGCCAGCAGTTGGACACCAACTAATGAAAAACTGTTTTTT
v_call: TRBV2
clone_size: .
j_call: TRBJ1-4
d_call: .

cdr3_aa: CASTSDTFDIYGYTF
cdr3_nt: TGTGCCAGCACCTCGGACACATTTGACATCTATGGCTACACCTTC
v_call: TRBV2
clone_size: once
j_call: TRBJ1-2
d_call: .

cdr3_aa: CASSLRGGFEKLFF
cdr3_nt: TGTGCCAGCAGTTTAAGGGGGGGGTTTGAAAAACTGTTTTTT
v_call: TRBV27
clone_size: .
j_call: TRBJ1-4
d_call: .

cdr3_aa: CASRSSGVETQYF
cdr3_nt: TGCGCCAGCAGAAGTAGCGGTGTAGAGACCCAGTACTTC
v_call: TRBV5-1
clone_size: once
j_call: TRBJ2-5
d_call: .

cdr3_aa: CATSRDLLGTANQPQHF
cdr3_nt: TGTGCCACCAGCAGAGATCTCCTTGGGACAGCAAATCAGCCCCAGCATTTT
v_call: TRBV15
clone_size: .
j_call: TRBJ1-5
d_call: TRBD1

cdr3_aa: CASSVGTVTFNTEAFF
cdr3_nt: TGCGCCAGCAGTGTGGGGACAGTTACGTTTAACACTGAAGCTTTCTTT
v_call: TRBV5-1
clone_size: .
j_call: TRBJ1-1
d_call: TRBD1

cdr3_aa: CASSPSRHAEAFF
cdr3_nt: TGTGCCAGCTCACCAAGCAGGCACGCTGAAGCTTTCTTT
v_call: TRBV18
clone_size: once
j_call: TRBJ1-1
d_call: .

cdr3_aa: CASSRGGDRARYSGANVLTF
cdr3_nt: TGTGCCAGCAGTAGAGGGGGGGACAGGGCAAGGTACTCTGGGGCCAACGTCCTGACTTTC
v_call: TRBV27
clone_size: .
j_call: TRBJ2-6
d_call: TRBD1

cdr3_aa: CASSLGGGRTNEKLFF
cdr3_nt: TGTGCCAGCAGTTTGGGCGGGGGGCGCACTAATGAAAAACTGTTTTTT
v_call: TRBV27
clone_size: .
j_call: TRBJ1-4
d_call: .

cdr3_aa: CASSAQGFRPEKLFF
cdr3_nt: TGTGCCAGCAGCGCCCAGGGATTTCGCCCTGAAAAACTGTTTTTT
v_call: TRBV7-2
clone_size: .
j_call: TRBJ1-4
d_call: .

cdr3_aa: CAWASLRTGTRKLFF
cdr3_nt: TGTGCCTGGGCGAGCCTCAGGACAGGTACTCGAAAACTGTTTTTT
v_call: TRBV30
clone_size: once
j_call: TRBJ1-4
d_call: TRBD1

cdr3_aa: CASSLATGNTEAFF
cdr3_nt: TGTGCCAGCAGCTTAGCGACGGGGAACACTGAAGCTTTCTTT
v_call: TRBV7-9
clone_size: .
j_call: TRBJ1-1
d_call: .

cdr3_aa: CAISGANNSPLHF
cdr3_nt: TGTGCCATCAGTGGTGCGAATAATTCACCCCTCCACTTT
v_call: TRBV10-3
clone_size: .
j_call: TRBJ1-6
d_call: .

cdr3_aa: CASGTSYGYTF
cdr3_nt: TGTGCCAGTGGGACTTCCTATGGCTACACCTTC
v_call: TRBV5-8
clone_size: .
j_call: TRBJ1-2
d_call: .

cdr3_aa: CASSVGPLTDTQYF
cdr3_nt: TGTGCCAGCAGCGTAGGGCCTCTCACAGATACGCAGTATTTT
v_call: TRBV9
clone_size: .
j_call: TRBJ2-3
d_call: .

cdr3_aa: CSVDGGGNIQYF
cdr3_nt: TGCAGCGTGGACGGCGGGGGGAACATTCAGTACTTC
v_call: TRBV29-1
clone_size: .
j_call: TRBJ2-4
d_call: TRBD2

cdr3_aa: CAISESAGGATGELFF
cdr3_nt: TGTGCCATCAGTGAGTCCGCCGGGGGGGCCACCGGGGAGCTGTTTTTT
v_call: TRBV10-3
clone_size: .
j_call: TRBJ2-2
d_call: TRBD2

cdr3_aa: CASSVDLRSSGTF
cdr3_nt: TGTGCCAGTAGTGTCGACTTACGGAGTAGCGGAACCTTT
v_call: TRBV19
clone_size: .
j_call: TRBJ2-3
d_call: .

cdr3_aa: CASSGTDSYNEQFF
cdr3_nt: TGCGCCAGCAGCGGGACGGACAGTTACAATGAGCAGTTCTTC
v_call: TRBV10-1
clone_size: .
j_call: TRBJ2-1
d_call: .